This paragraph covers one T cell receptor beta chain sequence. Antigen unknown. The sample originates from a study of cytomegalovirus exposure and HLA in healthy donors. Regarding the study as a whole: In an earlier analysis, productive rearrangement rates for most beta V segments clustered near 87% or 30%. Versus the roughly 670-donor mean, an Asian-associated ancestry cluster reportedly showed fewer N-insertions in a later analysis.

This CDR3 region has 16 residues. Per the germline V gene, CDR1 is LNHDA and CDR2 is SQIVND (reference sequence). The V end was cut by 4 bases, the J end by 2 bases, with 15 bases between. Primers included in the PCR were 60 Vbeta and 13 Jbeta primers. Only in-frame clones appear in the TCRdb table, and some are missing; sequencing was by immunoSEQ multiplex PCR. The sample shows around 200,000 clones, 65% to 75% of them seen only once. The sequenced sample was PBMCs. The J gene is TRBJ1-5, the V gene TRBV19, with D possibly matching TRBD1 (5 bases). The sequence came from a man aged 25 to 45 in good health and CMV-seropositive. CDR3 sequence (DNA): TGTGCCAGTAGTACCACTCAGGGAATCGGCAATCAGCCCCAGCATTTT. Encoded protein: CASSTTQGIGNQPQHF.